One and the same sample provided the 2 T cell receptor beta chains below, sequenced in a study of CD8+ T cells in alopecia areata. The sequencing template was cDNA reverse transcribed from extracted RNA. Produced via immunoSEQ multiplex PCR; TCRdb's table is partial and in-frame only. The sample carries 200,000 or so clones, less than 45% recorded once. The treatment denotes: oral pan-JAK inhibitor, 5-10 mg twice daily. The sample was CD4+ T cells sorted from blood, taken around week 37, from a patient treated with tofacitinib. The receptors were gathered from a human donor with alopecia areata.

This sequence joins TRBV29-1 and TRBJ2-1; 13 bases line up with TRBD2. The CDR3 is made up of 15 amino acids. With V trimmed by 7 bases and J by 5 bases, 8 bases remained unmatched. Germline V CDR1 and CDR2: SQVTM, ANQGSEA. CDR3 sequence reads: CSARRGLAGNNEQFF. The CDR3 DNA reads as TGCAGCGCCAGAAGGGGACTAGCGGGAAACAATGAGCAGTTCTTC.

The chain carries TRBV11-1 and TRBJ2-5, with 7 bases fitting TRBD1. The germline V gene encodes CDR1 SGHAT and CDR2 FQDESV (reference sequence). After removal of 4 bases from V and 5 bases from J, the junction contained 4 bases not matched to a gene. The CDR3 has 13 amino acids. The DNA of the CDR3 is TGTGCCAGCAGCTCGACAGGGATGGAGACCCAGTACTTC. Translating gives CASSSTGMETQYF.